This entry concerns a single T cell receptor beta chain. The antigen is not known. The data were obtained in a study of regulatory T cells in long-lasting Graves disease. Study findings and constraints: Gene preferences differed: TRBV28, TRBJ1-2, TRBJ2-5 in persistent cases.

Construction of the TCR beta libraries employed iRepertoire HTBI primers in conjunction with Arm-PCR of CDR3 regions. One entry per CDR3 protein results from TCRdb running MiXCR on the multiplex PCR reads. The sample records around 400,000 distinct CDR3 sequences, roughly 16% being singletons. Time point described: newly diagnosed GD, antithyroid drugs for less than 3 months. The TCR library used RNA extracted from PBMCs. An endocrinology department in Xi'an, China, recruited the patients. CDR3 length: 14 amino acids. The V segment lost 1 base and the J segment 5 bases; nucleotides outside the gene matches: 4. Germline V gene sequence: CDR1 SEHNR, CDR2 FQNEAQ (reference sequence).

J is TRBJ2-7 and V is TRBV7-9; 8 bases map to TRBD1. The material was peripheral blood mononuclear cells (PBMCs), obtained at new diagnosis, from a patient treated with antithyroid drugs. The origin of this receptor is a female donor with Graves disease. CDR3 DNA: TGTGCCAGCAGCTTAGAGGACAGGGTCCACGAGCAGTACTTC. As protein: CASSLEDRVHEQYF.